The rows below give T cell receptor beta chains drawn from one sample of a study of T cell changes during pregnancy in multiple sclerosis. TCRdb keeps only in-frame clones here, not all; method: immunoSEQ multiplex PCR. The sample has 90,000 to 120,000 clones, almost 95% seen once. The sequences come from peripheral blood, collected before pregnancy. All receptors come from a female donor with multiple sclerosis, enrolled in a pregnancy study. Each CDR3 is given with its conserved first and last residue. The D gene is left open where the match is weak. Part of the rows lack a size; the others show once, few, many or a class for expanded clones.

J gene	clone size	V gene	D gene	CDR3 protein	CDR3 DNA
TRBJ1-2	-	TRBV5-6	-	CASSLRGGSNYGYTF	TGTGCCAGCAGCTTGAGGGGTGGGTCTAACTATGGCTACACCTTC
TRBJ1-2	-	TRBV19	TRBD1	CARSAILDRGSYGYTF	TGTGCCAGAAGTGCCATATTGGACAGGGGTTCTTATGGCTACACCTTC
TRBJ1-2	-	TRBV11-2	TRBD1	CASSRSAGTGGDTF	TGTGCCAGCAGCCGATCAGCCGGGACAGGGGGTGACACCTTC
TRBJ1-3	-	TRBV28	-	CAISPGASGNTIYF	TGTGCCATCAGCCCTGGGGCTAGTGGAAACACCATATATTTT
TRBJ2-6	-	TRBV19	-	CASSIVSAGANVLTF	TGTGCCAGTAGTATAGTTAGTGCTGGGGCCAACGTCCTGACTTTC
TRBJ2-3	-	TRBV19	-	CASIPAGGDTQYF	TGTGCCAGTATACCGGCTGGGGGGGATACGCAGTATTTT
TRBJ2-5	-	TRBV7-8	-	CASSLDGETQYF	TGTGCCAGCAGCTTAGACGGGGAGACCCAGTACTTC
TRBJ2-1	-	TRBV19	TRBD1	CASSIMTGRNEQFF	TGTGCCAGTAGTATTATGACAGGGCGCAATGAGCAGTTCTTC
TRBJ1-2	-	TRBV28	TRBD1	CASSTGANYGYTF	TGTGCCAGCAGTACAGGGGCTAACTATGGCTACACCTTC
TRBJ2-2	-	TRBV5-1	-	CASSSGNSNTGELFF	TGCGCCAGCAGTAGCGGAAACTCGAACACCGGGGAGCTGTTTTTT
TRBJ2-2	-	TRBV5-1	TRBD2	CASSLRTSGTGELFF	TGCGCCAGCAGCTTGAGGACTAGCGGCACCGGGGAGCTGTTTTTT
TRBJ1-1	-	TRBV19	TRBD1	CASSIGTVEAFF	TGTGCCAGTAGTATCGGGACAGTTGAAGCTTTCTTT
TRBJ1-2	-	TRBV6-5	-	CASRESGTQRAGYTF	TGTGCCAGCAGGGAGTCTGGGACACAACGGGCAGGCTACACCTTC
TRBJ2-7	-	TRBV6-5	-	CASSYGSQTPQYF	TGTGCCAGCAGTTACGGCAGCCAGACACCGCAGTACTTC
TRBJ2-2	-	TRBV4-1	TRBD2	CASSPGTSGRAGELFF	TGCGCCAGCAGCCCGGGGACTAGCGGGAGGGCCGGGGAGCTGTTTTTT
TRBJ2-2	-	TRBV30	TRBD2	CAVTGGGPGTGELFF	TGTGCCGTAACCGGGGGGGGGCCCGGCACCGGGGAGCTGTTTTTT
TRBJ1-2	-	TRBV6-5	TRBD1	CASSYLGQGAHGYTF	TGTGCCAGCAGTTACTTGGGACAGGGGGCTCATGGCTACACCTTC
TRBJ2-2	-	TRBV4-1	TRBD1	CASSHSTGDPGELFF	TGCGCCAGCAGCCATTCCACAGGGGACCCCGGGGAGCTGTTTTTT
TRBJ1-5	-	TRBV5-8	-	CASSLVLAGANQPQHF	TGTGCCAGCAGCTTGGTGTTGGCAGGGGCCAATCAGCCCCAGCATTTT
TRBJ2-2	-	TRBV5-6	-	CASSLSGPGELFF	TGTGCCAGCAGCTTGAGCGGGCCCGGGGAGCTGTTTTTT
TRBJ1-4	-	TRBV2	TRBD1	CASSSGTGVEKLFF	TGTGCCAGCAGTTCCGGGACAGGGGTTGAAAAACTGTTTTTT
TRBJ1-4	-	TRBV19	-	CASSIARGHEKLFF	TGTGCCAGTAGTATCGCCAGGGGACATGAAAAACTGTTTTTT
TRBJ2-5	-	TRBV7-6	TRBD1	CASSLGTEETQYF	TGTGCCAGCAGCCTGGGGACAGAAGAGACCCAGTACTTC
TRBJ1-1	-	TRBV4-2	-	CASSQLGAVGTEAFF	TGTGCCAGCAGCCAACTAGGGGCGGTAGGCACTGAAGCTTTCTTT
TRBJ1-1	-	TRBV14	TRBD1	CASSQRTGRDTEAFF	TGTGCCAGCAGCCAACGGACAGGGAGGGACACTGAAGCTTTCTTT
TRBJ1-5	-	TRBV19	-	CASSSRTPSNQPQHF	TGTGCCAGTAGTTCAAGGACACCCAGCAATCAGCCCCAGCATTTT
TRBJ2-7	-	TRBV29-1	TRBD2	CSVRLAEGLHEQYF	TGCAGCGTTCGACTAGCGGAGGGCCTTCACGAGCAGTACTTC
TRBJ2-3	-	TRBV4-1	-	CASSQDPPSSGSIHTDTQYF	TGCGCCAGCAGCCAAGATCCCCCCTCATCCGGGAGCATTCACACAGATACGCAGTATTTT
TRBJ2-7	-	TRBV5-8	TRBD2	CASSFGSGGRYSYEQYF	TGTGCCAGCAGCTTCGGGTCGGGCGGGAGGTACTCCTACGAGCAGTACTTC
TRBJ1-5	-	TRBV23-1	-	CAGAGGVQPQHF	TGCGCCGGGGCGGGGGGAGTGCAGCCCCAGCATTTT
TRBJ1-2	-	TRBV11-2	-	CASSYVTGNYGYTF	TGTGCCAGCAGCTACGTAACAGGGAACTATGGCTACACCTTC
TRBJ1-1	few	TRBV27	-	CASSLHRDTEAFF	TGTGCCAGCAGTCTCCACCGGGACACTGAAGCTTTCTTT
TRBJ2-7	-	TRBV30	-	CAWSVGAGYEQYF	TGTGCCTGGAGTGTGGGAGCGGGCTACGAGCAGTACTTC
TRBJ1-3	-	TRBV6-1	-	CASTSGTGNTIYF	TGTGCCAGCACTTCAGGGACTGGAAACACCATATATTTT
TRBJ2-1	-	TRBV4-1	TRBD1	CASSQAFGQGFNEQFF	TGCGCCAGCAGCCAAGCCTTCGGACAGGGTTTCAATGAGCAGTTCTTC
TRBJ2-7	-	TRBV19	TRBD1	CASSTQTSPGQGRNEQYF	TGTGCCAGTAGTACTCAAACTTCCCCGGGACAGGGTCGGAACGAGCAGTACTTC
TRBJ2-7	-	TRBV7-9	-	CASSLARAYEQYF	TGTGCCAGCAGCTTAGCCCGAGCCTACGAGCAGTACTTC
TRBJ1-2	-	TRBV6-1	-	CASSAQALFPRNYGYTF	TGTGCCAGCAGTGCGCAAGCCTTATTCCCTCGTAACTATGGCTACACCTTC
TRBJ1-4	-	TRBV7-2	TRBD1	CASSLARTGTEKLFF	TGTGCCAGCAGCCTAGCCCGGACAGGGACTGAAAAACTGTTTTTT
TRBJ1-4	-	TRBV4-1	TRBD1	CASRYTGVNNEKLFF	TGCGCCAGCAGGTATACAGGGGTCAATAATGAAAAACTGTTTTTT
TRBJ2-1	-	TRBV10-3	TRBD1	CAIRGTGQGEQFF	TGTGCCATCAGGGGGACAGGTCAGGGTGAGCAGTTCTTC
TRBJ2-7	-	TRBV6-5	TRBD2	CASSYLAGDSYEQYF	TGTGCCAGCAGTTACCTTGCGGGGGACTCCTACGAGCAGTACTTC